This T cell receptor (beta chain) appears in the sequencing data of a study of blood T cell repertoires in COVID-19. In the study overall: Researchers got acute and convalescent COVID-19 samples from the United States, Italy and Spain. Sample material is recorded as cDNA or gDNA derived from T cells, B-cell-depleted T cells, or PBMCs.

As originally analysed: The assay estimated nucleated cells by amplifying reference gene primers. The repertoire was sequenced with immunoSEQ multiplex PCR; TCRdb's copy has only in-frame clones and lacks some. V, J and clone size derive from that table, while D and trimming were established from the DNA sequence. The table lists under 250,000 clones, around 81% of them singletons. CDR3 length equals 13 residues. V lost 6 bases, J lost 1 base, and 9 bases lay in between. Participants reported their clinical history, and cohort assignment relied on those reports. Sequencing input: PBMCs or T cells enriched from blood (not recorded which). The sequence was obtained from a man aged 25-45 years with acute COVID-19. This sequence joins TRBV12-3 or TRBV12-4 and TRBJ1-1; D may be TRBD1 (5 bases). The DNA of the CDR3 is TGTGCCAGCAGCCGCGACAGGAACACTGAAGCTTTCTTT. Translating it yields CASSRDRNTEAFF.